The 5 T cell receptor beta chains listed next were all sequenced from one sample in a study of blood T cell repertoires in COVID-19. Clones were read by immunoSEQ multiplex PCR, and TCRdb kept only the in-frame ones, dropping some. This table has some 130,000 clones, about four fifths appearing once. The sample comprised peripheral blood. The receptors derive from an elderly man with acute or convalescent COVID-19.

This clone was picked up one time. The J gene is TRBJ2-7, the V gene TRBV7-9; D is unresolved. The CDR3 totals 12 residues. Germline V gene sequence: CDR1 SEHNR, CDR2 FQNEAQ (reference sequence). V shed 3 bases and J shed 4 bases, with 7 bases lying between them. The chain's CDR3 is CASSFSLYEQYF. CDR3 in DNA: TGTGCCAGCAGCTTCTCTTTGTACGAGCAGTACTTC. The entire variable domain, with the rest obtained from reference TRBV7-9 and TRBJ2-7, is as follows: DTGVSQNPRHKITKRGQNVTFRCDPISEHNRLYWYRQTLGQGPEFLTYFQNEAQLEKSRLLSDRFSAERPKGSFSTLEIQRTEQGDSAMYLCASSFSLYEQYFGPGTRLTVT.

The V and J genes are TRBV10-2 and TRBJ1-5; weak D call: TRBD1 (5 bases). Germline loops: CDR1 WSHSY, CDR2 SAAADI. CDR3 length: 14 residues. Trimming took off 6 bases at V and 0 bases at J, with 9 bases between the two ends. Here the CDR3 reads CASRGGSSNQPQHF. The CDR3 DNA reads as TGCGCCAGCAGGGGGGGGAGTAGCAATCAGCCCCAGCATTTT.

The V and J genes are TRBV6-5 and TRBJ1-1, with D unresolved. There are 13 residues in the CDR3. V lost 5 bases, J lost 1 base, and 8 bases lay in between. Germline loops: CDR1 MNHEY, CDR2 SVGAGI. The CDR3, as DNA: TGTGCCAGCAGTACTCGACAGAACACTGAAGCTTTCTTT. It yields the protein CASSTRQNTEAFF.

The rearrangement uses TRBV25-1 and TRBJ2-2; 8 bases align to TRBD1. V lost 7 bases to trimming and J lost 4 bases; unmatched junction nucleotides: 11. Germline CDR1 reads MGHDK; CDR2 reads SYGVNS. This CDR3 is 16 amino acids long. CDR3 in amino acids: CASTNSGQGGTGELFF. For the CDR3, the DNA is TGTGCCAGCACCAATTCAGGACAGGGTGGCACCGGGGAGCTGTTTTTT.

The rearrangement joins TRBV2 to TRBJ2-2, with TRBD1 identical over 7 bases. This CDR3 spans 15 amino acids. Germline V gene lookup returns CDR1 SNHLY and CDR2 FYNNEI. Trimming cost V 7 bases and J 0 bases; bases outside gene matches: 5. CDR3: CASTSGQTNTGELFF. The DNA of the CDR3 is TGTGCCAGCACCTCGGGACAGACGAACACCGGGGAGCTGTTTTTT.